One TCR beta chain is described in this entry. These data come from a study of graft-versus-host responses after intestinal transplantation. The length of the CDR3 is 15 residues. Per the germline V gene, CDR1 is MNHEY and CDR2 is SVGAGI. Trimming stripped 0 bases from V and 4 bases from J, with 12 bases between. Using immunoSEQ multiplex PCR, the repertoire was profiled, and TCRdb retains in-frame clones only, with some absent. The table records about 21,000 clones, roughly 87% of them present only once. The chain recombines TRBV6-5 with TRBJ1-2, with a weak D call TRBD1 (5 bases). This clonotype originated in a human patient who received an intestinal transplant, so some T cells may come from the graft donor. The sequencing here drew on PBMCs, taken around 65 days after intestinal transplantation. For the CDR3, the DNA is TGTGCCAGCAGTTACTCGAAAGGGACCCCCTATGGCTACACCTTC. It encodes CASSYSKGTPYGYTF.